Reported below is one T cell receptor beta chain. The data are from a study of OX40 agonist ivuxolimab in advanced cancers. The method was immunoSEQ multiplex PCR; TCRdb's version includes in-frame clones alone and lacks a portion of them. Altogether some 60,000 clones are present, about 89% being singletons, with the ten largest covering 18%. V gave up 4 bases and J gave up 4 bases, with 13 bases separating them. Germline lookup yields CDR1 MGHRA and CDR2 YSYEKL. The CDR3 is 14 amino acids. The chain combines TRBV4-1 with TRBJ1-1; D gene unclear. The specimen was CD4+ or CD8+ T cells sorted from blood, collected in a trial of the OX40 agonist ivuxolimab. This clonotype was obtained from an adult with an advanced solid tumor such as melanoma, head and neck, liver or kidney cancer. The CDR3 spells CASSLSSGGTEAFF. In nucleotides, the CDR3 is TGCGCCAGCAGCCTTTCGTCGGGCGGCACTGAAGCTTTCTTT.